The rows below give T cell receptor beta chains drawn from one sample of a study of Ad26.COV2.S vaccination and SARS-CoV-2 variants. Profiling relied on immunoSEQ multiplex PCR, and the TCRdb table lists in-frame clones only, not all of them. The data show around 300,000 clones, with 85% to 90% seen just once and around 5% held by the top ten. The sample here was peripheral blood, taken in a trial of Ad26.COV2.S vaccine versus placebo. The receptors were gathered from a person aged 18-65 years who received the Ad26.COV2.S COVID-19 vaccine or a placebo. CDR3s include the opening cysteine and the closing phenylalanine or tryptophan. The D gene is left open where the match is weak. A row's size may be missing; if present it is once, few, many or a size class.

CDR3: CASSLRDRGANVLTF
DNA: TGTGCCAGCAGCTTAAGGGACCGTGGGGCCAACGTCCTGACTTTC
D: NA
size: many
V: TRBV7-8
J: TRBJ2-6

CDR3: CASSYGLAGNNEQFF
DNA: TGCGCCAGCAGCTATGGACTAGCGGGGAACAATGAGCAGTTCTTC
D: TRBD2
size: NA
V: TRBV4-3
J: TRBJ2-1

CDR3: CASSLKSGMGNTEAFF
DNA: TGCGCCAGCAGCTTGAAATCAGGGATGGGGAACACTGAAGCTTTCTTT
D: NA
size: NA
V: TRBV5-1
J: TRBJ1-1

CDR3: CASSVSGTNTGELFF
DNA: TGTGCCAGCAGCGTTAGCGGGACGAACACCGGGGAGCTGTTTTTT
D: TRBD2
size: NA
V: TRBV7-3
J: TRBJ2-2

CDR3: CASTREVTAEQYF
DNA: TGTGCCAGCACCAGGGAGGTAACGGCGGAGCAGTACTTC
D: NA
size: NA
V: TRBV13
J: TRBJ2-7

CDR3: CASPPEGQGVPNTIYF
DNA: TGTGCCAGCCCCCCGGAGGGACAGGGGGTACCAAACACCATATATTTT
D: TRBD1
size: NA
V: TRBV6-4
J: TRBJ1-3

CDR3: CASSFRFREGYTF
DNA: TGTGCCAGCAGTTTTCGTTTTAGGGAGGGCTACACCTTC
D: NA
size: few
V: TRBV12-3/TRBV12-4
J: TRBJ1-2

CDR3: CASGGPREQYSPLHF
DNA: TGTGCCAGCGGAGGACCCAGGGAGCAATATTCACCCCTCCACTTT
D: NA
size: NA
V: TRBV7-3
J: TRBJ1-6

CDR3: CASSHGNEKLFF
DNA: TGTGCCAGCAGCCACGGAAATGAAAAACTGTTTTTT
D: NA
size: NA
V: TRBV14
J: TRBJ1-4

CDR3: CARERGREQFF
DNA: TGTGCCAGAGAGAGGGGGCGAGAGCAGTTCTTC
D: TRBD1
size: once
V: TRBV7-9
J: TRBJ2-1

CDR3: CASSYGLEDTEAFF
DNA: TGTGCCAGCAGCTACGGACTGGAGGACACTGAAGCTTTCTTT
D: NA
size: NA
V: TRBV25-1
J: TRBJ1-1

CDR3: CASSPASPGELFF
DNA: TGCGCCAGCAGCCCCGCGAGTCCCGGGGAGCTGTTTTTT
D: NA
size: NA
V: TRBV4-3
J: TRBJ2-2

CDR3: CASSFPGTGNSPLHF
DNA: TGTGCCAGCAGCTTCCCCGGGACAGGGAATTCACCCCTCCACTTT
D: TRBD1
size: few
V: TRBV28
J: TRBJ1-6

CDR3: CASSPTQDEQYF
DNA: TGTGCCAGCAGCCCAACCCAGGACGAGCAGTACTTC
D: NA
size: NA
V: TRBV3-1/TRBV3-2
J: TRBJ2-7

CDR3: CSVTENTEAFF
DNA: TGCAGCGTTACAGAGAACACTGAAGCTTTCTTT
D: NA
size: NA
V: TRBV29-1
J: TRBJ1-1

CDR3: CASSPQGFRGYTF
DNA: TGCGCCAGCAGCCCCCAGGGTTTTAGGGGCTACACCTTC
D: NA
size: NA
V: TRBV4-3
J: TRBJ1-2

CDR3: CASRGPGQFRKSGSRQPQHF
DNA: TGTGCCAGTAGGGGACCCGGACAATTTCGAAAATCCGGGTCTCGTCAGCCCCAGCATTTT
D: NA
size: NA
V: TRBV19
J: TRBJ1-5

CDR3: CASSLLGNTEAFF
DNA: TGTGCCAGCAGTTTATTAGGGAATACTGAAGCTTTCTTT
D: NA
size: NA
V: TRBV27
J: TRBJ1-1

CDR3: CASRVGQGENYGYTF
DNA: TGTGCCAGTAGGGTGGGACAGGGGGAGAACTATGGCTACACCTTC
D: TRBD1
size: NA
V: TRBV19
J: TRBJ1-2

CDR3: CASRKGTSRGETQYF
DNA: TGTGCCAGCAGAAAAGGGACTAGCAGGGGAGAGACCCAGTACTTC
D: TRBD2
size: NA
V: TRBV7-2
J: TRBJ2-5

CDR3: CASSLAGQGAGEQFF
DNA: TGTGCCAGCAGCTTGGCCGGCCAGGGGGCGGGTGAGCAGTTCTTC
D: TRBD1
size: NA
V: TRBV5-5
J: TRBJ2-1

CDR3: CASRIDRDEKLFF
DNA: TGTGCCAGCAGAATCGACAGGGATGAAAAACTGTTTTTT
D: TRBD1
size: NA
V: TRBV12-3/TRBV12-4
J: TRBJ1-4

CDR3: CASSYDPGTVTDTQYF
DNA: TGTGCCAGCAGTTACGACCCCGGGACAGTCACAGATACGCAGTATTTT
D: TRBD1
size: NA
V: TRBV6-6
J: TRBJ2-3

CDR3: CASSGWIGAFF
DNA: TGTGCCAGCAGTGGGTGGATTGGAGCTTTCTTT
D: NA
size: NA
V: TRBV25-1
J: TRBJ1-1

CDR3: CATSDPGTSGRTDTQYF
DNA: TGTGCCACCAGTGATCCCGGGACTAGCGGGAGAACAGATACGCAGTATTTT
D: TRBD2
size: NA
V: TRBV24-1
J: TRBJ2-3

CDR3: CAISEPGTGGRYEQYF
DNA: TGTGCCATCAGTGAGCCAGGGACAGGGGGGAGATACGAGCAGTACTTC
D: TRBD1
size: NA
V: TRBV10-3
J: TRBJ2-7

CDR3: CASSQGITEAFF
DNA: TGTGCCAGCAGCCAAGGGATCACTGAAGCTTTCTTT
D: NA
size: few
V: TRBV3-1/TRBV3-2
J: TRBJ1-1

CDR3: CASSLGPVVGGNTIYF
DNA: TGTGCCAGCAGCTTAGGCCCCGTAGTAGGTGGAAACACCATATATTTT
D: NA
size: NA
V: TRBV7-2
J: TRBJ1-3

CDR3: CASSSTISYEQYF
DNA: TGTGCCAGCAGCTCAACGATCAGCTACGAGCAGTACTTC
D: NA
size: few
V: TRBV5-4
J: TRBJ2-7

CDR3: CASSIARAPYNEQFF
DNA: TGTGCCAGTAGTATCGCTAGGGCCCCCTACAATGAGCAGTTCTTC
D: NA
size: NA
V: TRBV19
J: TRBJ2-1

CDR3: CASSRYSSTTEAFF
DNA: TGTGCCAGCAGTCGCTACAGTTCAACCACTGAAGCTTTCTTT
D: NA
size: NA
V: TRBV6-5
J: TRBJ1-1

CDR3: CASSLGTVEAFF
DNA: TGTGCCAGCAGCCTCGGGACGGTCGAAGCTTTCTTT
D: NA
size: NA
V: TRBV12-3/TRBV12-4
J: TRBJ1-1

CDR3: CASSLGVRSSTDTQYF
DNA: TGTGCCAGCAGCTTAGGGGTCCGGTCTAGCACAGATACGCAGTATTTT
D: NA
size: NA
V: TRBV11-2
J: TRBJ2-3

CDR3: CASSFSQAYEQYF
DNA: TGTGCCAGCAGTTTTAGTCAGGCGTACGAGCAGTACTTC
D: NA
size: few
V: TRBV27
J: TRBJ2-7

CDR3: CATSRGTGAPYGYTF
DNA: TGTGCCACCAGCAGAGGGACAGGAGCCCCCTATGGCTACACCTTC
D: TRBD1
size: NA
V: TRBV15
J: TRBJ1-2

CDR3: CASSQDQGLGYNEQFF
DNA: TGCGCCAGCAGCCAAGATCAAGGACTAGGGTACAATGAGCAGTTCTTC
D: TRBD2
size: NA
V: TRBV4-3
J: TRBJ2-1

CDR3: CASSLAAANTEAFF
DNA: TGTGCCAGCAGCTTAGCGGCTGCCAACACTGAAGCTTTCTTT
D: NA
size: NA
V: TRBV7-2
J: TRBJ1-1

CDR3: CASTSLTGPNQPQHF
DNA: TGTGCCAGCACCTCACTGACAGGGCCCAATCAGCCCCAGCATTTT
D: TRBD1
size: NA
V: TRBV27
J: TRBJ1-5

CDR3: CATSDNTGLEQYF
DNA: TGTGCCACCAGTGATAATACAGGTTTAGAGCAGTACTTC
D: NA
size: NA
V: TRBV24-1
J: TRBJ2-7

CDR3: CASGVQGFKDTEAFF
DNA: TGTGCCAGCGGTGTGCAGGGTTTTAAGGACACTGAAGCTTTCTTT
D: NA
size: NA
V: TRBV28
J: TRBJ1-1

CDR3: CASANWRRGVGIDTEAFF
DNA: TGTGCCAGTGCGAACTGGAGGCGAGGGGTGGGGATTGACACTGAAGCTTTCTTT
D: NA
size: once
V: TRBV19
J: TRBJ1-1

CDR3: CASSLEAWDYGYTF
DNA: TGTGCCAGCAGCTTAGAGGCTTGGGACTATGGCTACACCTTC
D: NA
size: once
V: TRBV7-2
J: TRBJ1-2

CDR3: CASSERADGSLNGYTF
DNA: TGTGCCAGTAGTGAAAGGGCCGACGGGAGCCTTAATGGCTACACCTTC
D: NA
size: NA
V: TRBV19
J: TRBJ1-2

CDR3: CASSFPYGAGTQYF
DNA: TGTGCCAGCAGCTTCCCATACGGAGCAGGGACGCAGTATTTT
D: NA
size: NA
V: TRBV11-3
J: TRBJ2-3

CDR3: CASSFYYGYTF
DNA: TGTGCCAGCAGCTTCTACTATGGCTACACCTTC
D: NA
size: few
V: TRBV5-6
J: TRBJ1-2

CDR3: CASRPQGAQSMNTEAFF
DNA: TGTGCCAGCAGACCGCAGGGGGCTCAATCAATGAACACTGAAGCTTTCTTT
D: TRBD1
size: NA
V: TRBV5-4
J: TRBJ1-1

CDR3: CASGLGLTDISTDTQYF
DNA: TGTGCTAGTGGTTTGGGATTGACAGACATTAGCACAGATACGCAGTATTTT
D: NA
size: NA
V: TRBV12-5
J: TRBJ2-3

CDR3: CSVRQGGGYGYTF
DNA: TGCAGCGTCCGACAGGGTGGAGGCTATGGCTACACCTTC
D: TRBD1
size: NA
V: TRBV29-1
J: TRBJ1-2

CDR3: CASSQGGLNTGELFF
DNA: TGCGCCAGCAGCCAAGGAGGACTGAACACCGGGGAGCTGTTTTTT
D: NA
size: NA
V: TRBV4-1
J: TRBJ2-2

CDR3: CASSLRRFGKSNLQPQHF
DNA: TGTGCCAGCAGTTTAAGGCGTTTTGGGAAGTCCAATCTTCAGCCCCAGCATTTT
D: NA
size: NA
V: TRBV28
J: TRBJ1-5

CDR3: CASSPPLAGWYNEQFF
DNA: TGTGCCAGCAGTCCCCCGCTAGCGGGATGGTACAATGAGCAGTTCTTC
D: TRBD2
size: NA
V: TRBV14
J: TRBJ2-1